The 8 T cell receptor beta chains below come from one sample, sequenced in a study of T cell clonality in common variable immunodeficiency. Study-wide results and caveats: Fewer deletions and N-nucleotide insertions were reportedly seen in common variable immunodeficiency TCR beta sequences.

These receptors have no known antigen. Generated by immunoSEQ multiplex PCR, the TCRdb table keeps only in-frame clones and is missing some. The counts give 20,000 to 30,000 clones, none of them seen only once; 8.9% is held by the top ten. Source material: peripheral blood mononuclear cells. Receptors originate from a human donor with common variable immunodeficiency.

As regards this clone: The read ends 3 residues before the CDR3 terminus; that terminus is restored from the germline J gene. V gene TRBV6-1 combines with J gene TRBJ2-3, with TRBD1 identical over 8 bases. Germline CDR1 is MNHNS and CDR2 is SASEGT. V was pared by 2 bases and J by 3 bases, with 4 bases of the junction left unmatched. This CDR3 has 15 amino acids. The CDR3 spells CASSEWTGLTDTQYF. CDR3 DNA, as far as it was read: TGTGCCAGCAGTGAATGGACAGGGTTGACAGATACG.

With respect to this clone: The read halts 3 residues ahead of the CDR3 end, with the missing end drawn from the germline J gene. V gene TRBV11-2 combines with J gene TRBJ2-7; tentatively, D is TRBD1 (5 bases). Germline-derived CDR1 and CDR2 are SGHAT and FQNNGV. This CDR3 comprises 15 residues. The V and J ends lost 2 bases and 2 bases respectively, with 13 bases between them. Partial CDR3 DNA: TGTGCCAGCAGCTTATCAGGGAAAGGGGCCTACGAG. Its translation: CASSLSGKGAYE. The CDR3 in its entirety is CASSLSGKGAYEQYF.

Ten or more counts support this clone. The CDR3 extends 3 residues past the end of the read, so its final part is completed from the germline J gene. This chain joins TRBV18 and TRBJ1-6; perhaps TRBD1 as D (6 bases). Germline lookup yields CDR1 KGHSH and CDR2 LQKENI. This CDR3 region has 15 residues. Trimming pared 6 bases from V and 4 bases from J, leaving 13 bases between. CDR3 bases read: TGTGCCAGCTCGCCCTCAGGACAGTATAATTCACCC. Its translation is CASSPSGQYNSP. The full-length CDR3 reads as CASSPSGQYNSPLHF. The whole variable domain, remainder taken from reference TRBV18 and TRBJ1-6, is NAGVMQNPRHLVRRRGQEARLRCSPMKGHSHVYWYRQLPEEGLKFMVYLQKENIIDESGMPKERFSAEFPKEGPSILRIQQVVRGDSAAYFCASSPSGQYNSPLHFGNGTRLTVT.

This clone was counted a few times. The CDR3: CSARDASDYEQYF. The CDR3 bases that were read are TGCAGTGCTAGAGACGCTAGCGACTACGAG. This rearrangement joins TRBV20-1 to TRBJ2-7; a weak D match, TRBD2 (6 bases). The CDR3 end lies 3 residues beyond the end of the read and is filled in from the germline J gene. V lost 0 bases and J 3 bases, leaving 9 bases between the germline ends. This CDR3 is built from 13 residues. Germline CDR1 is DFQATT and CDR2 is SNEGSKA (reference sequence).

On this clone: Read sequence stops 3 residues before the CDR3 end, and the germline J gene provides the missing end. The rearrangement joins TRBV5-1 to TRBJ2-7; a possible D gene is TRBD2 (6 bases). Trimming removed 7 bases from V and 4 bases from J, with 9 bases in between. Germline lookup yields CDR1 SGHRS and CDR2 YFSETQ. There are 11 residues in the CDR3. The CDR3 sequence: CASRLDYEQYF. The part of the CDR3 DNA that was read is TGCGCCAGCCGACTAGATTACGAG. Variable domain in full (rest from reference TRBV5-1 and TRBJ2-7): KAGVTQTPRYLIKTRGQQVTLSCSPISGHRSVSWYQQTPGQGLQFLFEYFSETQRNKGNFPGRFSGRQFSNSRSEMNVSTLELGDSALYLCASRLDYEQYFGPGTRLTVT.

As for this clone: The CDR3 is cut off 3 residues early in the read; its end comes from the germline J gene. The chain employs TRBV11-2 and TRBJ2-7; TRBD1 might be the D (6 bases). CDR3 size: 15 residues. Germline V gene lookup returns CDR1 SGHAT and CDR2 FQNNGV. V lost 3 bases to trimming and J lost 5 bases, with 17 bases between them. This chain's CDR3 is CASSFRFQGLHEQYF. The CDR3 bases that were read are TGTGCCAGCAGCTTCAGATTCCAGGGGCTCCACGAG.

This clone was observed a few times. The sequenced CDR3 bases are TGTGCCAGCAGTCCGGGACAGCTATCTTACGAG. It codes for CASSPGQLSYE. The CDR3 in full is CASSPGQLSYEQYF. This rearrangement joins TRBV2 to TRBJ2-7; TRBD1 aligns across 7 bases. Read sequence stops 3 residues before the CDR3 end, and the germline J gene provides the missing end. CDR3 size: 14 residues. The germline gives CDR1 SNHLY, CDR2 FYNNEI. J was trimmed by 4 bases and V by 5 bases; bases with no gene match: 8.

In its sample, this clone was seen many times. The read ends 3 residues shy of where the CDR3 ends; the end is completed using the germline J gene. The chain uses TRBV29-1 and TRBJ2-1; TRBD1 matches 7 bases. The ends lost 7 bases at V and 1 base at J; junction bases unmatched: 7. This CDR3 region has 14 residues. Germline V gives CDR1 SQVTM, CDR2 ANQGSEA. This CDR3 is CSANNRGSYNEQFF. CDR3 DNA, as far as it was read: TGCAGCGCTAATAACAGGGGATCCTACAATGAG.